A single T cell receptor (beta chain) is shown here with its context. V was clipped by 2 bases and J by 5 bases; unmatched bases: 10. Germline CDR1 and CDR2: SGHTA and FQGNSA. The CDR3 totals 16 residues. This entry is derived from a study of OX40 agonist ivuxolimab in advanced cancers. The repertoire was sequenced with immunoSEQ multiplex PCR; TCRdb's copy has only in-frame clones and lacks some. The repertoire holds 30,000 to 35,000 clones, with roughly 90% as singletons. The sample here was CD4+ or CD8+ T cells sorted from blood, taken in a trial of the OX40 agonist ivuxolimab. This TCR derives from an adult with an advanced solid tumor such as melanoma, head and neck, liver or kidney cancer. The V gene is TRBV7-2, the J gene TRBJ2-7; 9 bases line up with TRBD2. The CDR3 loop reads CASSLMSGGTHDEQYF. The CDR3 nucleotides are TGTGCCAGCAGCTTAATGAGCGGGGGGACACACGACGAGCAGTACTTC. Full variable domain (outside the CDR3, taken from reference TRBV7-2 and TRBJ2-7): GAGVSQSPSNKVTEKGKDVELRCDPISGHTALYWYRQSLGQGLEFLIYFQGNSAPDKSGLPSDRFSAERTGGSVSTLTIQRTQQEDSAVYLCASSLMSGGTHDEQYFGPGTRLTVT.